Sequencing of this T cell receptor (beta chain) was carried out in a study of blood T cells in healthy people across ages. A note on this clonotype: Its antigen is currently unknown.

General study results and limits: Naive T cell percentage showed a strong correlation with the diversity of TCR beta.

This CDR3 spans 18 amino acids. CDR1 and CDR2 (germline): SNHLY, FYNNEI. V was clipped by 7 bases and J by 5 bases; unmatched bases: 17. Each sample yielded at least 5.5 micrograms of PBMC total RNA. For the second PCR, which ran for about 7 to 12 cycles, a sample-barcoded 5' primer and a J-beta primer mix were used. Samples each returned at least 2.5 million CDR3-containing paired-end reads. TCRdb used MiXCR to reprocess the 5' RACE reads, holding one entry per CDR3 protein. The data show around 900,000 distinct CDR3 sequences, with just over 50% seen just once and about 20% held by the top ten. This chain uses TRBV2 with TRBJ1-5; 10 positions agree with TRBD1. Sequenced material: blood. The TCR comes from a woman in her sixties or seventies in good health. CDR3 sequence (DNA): TGTGCCAGCACCCGGGACAGGGGAATAGGAAGCTTCGATCAGCCCCAGCATTTT. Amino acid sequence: CASTRDRGIGSFDQPQHF.